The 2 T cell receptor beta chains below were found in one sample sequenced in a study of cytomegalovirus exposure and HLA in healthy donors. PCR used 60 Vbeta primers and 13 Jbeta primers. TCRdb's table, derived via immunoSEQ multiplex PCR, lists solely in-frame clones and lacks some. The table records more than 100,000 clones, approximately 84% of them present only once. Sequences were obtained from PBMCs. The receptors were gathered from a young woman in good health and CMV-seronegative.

CDR3 amino acids: CASSEAWEQYF. The CDR3 DNA is TGCGCCAGCAGCGAGGCCTGGGAGCAGTACTTC. The V call is TRBV5-1, the J call TRBJ2-7; no firm D call. In germline, CDR1 is SGHRS, CDR2 YFSETQ. The CDR3 is 11 residues long. V was clipped by 4 bases and J by 7 bases, with 9 bases between them.

The CDR3 is CASSLDRGYNEQFF. The CDR3 nucleotides read TGCGCCAGCAGCTTGGACAGGGGGTACAATGAGCAGTTCTTC. J is TRBJ2-1 and V is TRBV5-1; 8 bases match TRBD1. In germline, CDR1 is SGHRS, CDR2 YFSETQ. J lost 4 bases, V lost 0 bases, and 0 bases had no gene match. CDR3 length: 14 amino acids.